This T cell receptor (beta chain) was documented in a study of T-cell reconstitution after alpha-beta-depleted transplantation in children. Library preparation (for TCRbeta) was performed with unique molecular identifiers. In TCRdb, the PCR reads were re-called with MiXCR into one record per CDR3 protein. Found here are 300,000 to 400,000 distinct CDR3 sequences, about 14% of them singletons; the top ten hold about 4%. CDR1 and CDR2 from the germline V gene are SGHTA and FQGNSA. The CDR3 consists of 13 residues. V was shortened by 2 bases and J by 6 bases, with 10 bases between the two germline ends.

The V gene is TRBV7-2, the J gene TRBJ1-2, with D possibly TRBD1 on 5 matching bases. This sequence originates from a human donor who donated a stem cell graft to a child with Fanconi anemia. Source: PBMCs, taken from the stem cell graft. The CDR3 DNA follows: TGTGCCAGCAGCTTAAGACAGACGGATGGCTACACCTTC. It codes for CASSLRQTDGYTF.